The sequence of this T cell receptor beta chain was determined in a study of shared clonotypes between healthy human individuals. In the study overall: CD4 naive and CD4 memory each took three plates per donor, while CD8 naive took two and CD8 memory one.

Within Nashville, Tennessee resided all donors, each a Caucasian adult. The CDR3 is 15 amino acids. The V gene end was trimmed by 1 base and the J gene end by 0 bases; junction bases not matched to a gene: 1. CDR1 and CDR2 from the germline V gene are SEHNR and FQNEAQ (reference sequence). General observations from the study: Tissue TCR repertoires likely differ from these blood-only repertoires.

Using immunoSEQ multiplex PCR, the repertoire was profiled, and TCRdb retains in-frame clones only, with some absent. Of some 2,500,000 clones listed, roughly 90% are singletons. As concerns this clone: Its antigen is unidentified. The sample holds other DNA sequences that translate to the same CDR3.

The source material was naive CD4+ T cells from PBMCs. Stated subset: CD45RA+ positively selected. The chain links TRBV7-9 to TRBJ2-3, with 7 bases fitting TRBD1. This TCR derives from a man aged 18 to 29 in good health. Some clones in this sample may be carry-over from other donors' samples. The CDR3 nucleotides are TGTGCCAGCAGCTTAGGGACAGGCAGCACAGATACGCAGTATTTT. Residues: CASSLGTGSTDTQYF.